A selection of T cell receptor beta chains follows, all from one sample in a study of long-term antiretroviral therapy in people with HIV. Generated by immunoSEQ multiplex PCR, the TCRdb table keeps only in-frame clones and is missing some. The top ten hold around 15% of the sample, which has approximately 18,000 clones, around four fifths seen once. The starting material was unsorted PBMCs, obtained 2.1 to 2.2 years before starting antiretroviral therapy. These receptors originate from a man aged 25 to 40 with HIV. Both conserved end residues are part of each CDR3. D genes are given only for firm matches. Size tells how often a clone was seen (once, few, many) or the class of an expanded clone, and some rows leave it out.

J,V,D,size,DNA,CDR3
TRBJ1-1,TRBV27,NA,NA,TGTGCCAGCAGTTTAGACCGATCTTCTGAAGCTTTCTTT,CASSLDRSSEAFF
TRBJ2-1,TRBV27,TRBD1,NA,TGTGCCAGCAGTTCGCTCGCTCGACAGGGTCGGGATGAGCAGTTCTTC,CASSSLARQGRDEQFF
TRBJ2-7,TRBV29-1,NA,NA,TGCAGCGTCCCCGGCGTGATTATGGACGAGCAGTACTTC,CSVPGVIMDEQYF
TRBJ1-1,TRBV9,NA,NA,TGTGCCAGCAGCGTAGAACCGGAGAACACTGAAGCTTTCTTT,CASSVEPENTEAFF
TRBJ1-1,TRBV6-5,NA,once,TGTGCCAGCAGTTACTCGCCCCTGGGTGTGCGGGCTTTCTTT,CASSYSPLGVRAFF
TRBJ1-1,TRBV10-2,TRBD1,once,TGCGCCAGCAGTGAAACAGGGGATTCCACTGAAGCTTTCTTT,CASSETGDSTEAFF
TRBJ2-7,TRBV21-1,NA,few,TGTGCCAGCAGCACCAATAAACCGGGGGCCTACGAGCAGTACTTC,CASSTNKPGAYEQYF
TRBJ2-2,TRBV19,NA,NA,TGTGCCAGTAGGGCCTTCTTCAGGGGTACCACCGGGGAGCTGTTTTTT,CASRAFFRGTTGELFF
TRBJ2-5,TRBV6-1,NA,NA,TGTGCCAGCAGTGATGCGGAGGTGTATCGGGAGACCCAGTACTTC,CASSDAEVYRETQYF
TRBJ1-5,TRBV19,TRBD1,NA,TGTGCCAGTAGCCCCTTCCTTGGGACAGGGAATCAGCCCCAGCATTTT,CASSPFLGTGNQPQHF
TRBJ2-5,TRBV15,NA,NA,TGTGCCACCAGCAAAAATTTACAGGTTAGAGAGACCCAGTACTTC,CATSKNLQVRETQYF
TRBJ1-1,TRBV11-1,NA,NA,TGTGCCAGCAGCTTATGGGACGGTGACACAGCTGAAGCTTTCTTT,CASSLWDGDTAEAFF
TRBJ2-7,TRBV18,TRBD2,NA,TGTGCCAGCTCACCATTGCCCAGCGGGAGGGTCCGATGGGACGAGCAGTACTTC,CASSPLPSGRVRWDEQYF
TRBJ2-7,TRBV5-4,TRBD1,NA,TGTGCCAGCAGCTTGGCCGTGGACAGGGAGAATTCCTACGAGCAGTACTTC,CASSLAVDRENSYEQYF
TRBJ1-4,TRBV18,NA,NA,TGTGCCAGCTCACCATGGCAGGGGAAACTGTTTTTT,CASSPWQGKLFF
TRBJ2-5,TRBV6-5,NA,NA,TGTGCCAGCAGTTATCGCGGGAAGGAGGGGGAGACCCAGTACTTC,CASSYRGKEGETQYF
TRBJ1-5,TRBV4-1,TRBD1,NA,TGCGCCAGCAGCCAAGGACAGGGAAGTCAGCCCCAGCATTTT,CASSQGQGSQPQHF
TRBJ2-7,TRBV18,NA,NA,TGTGCCAGCTCACCACTTGGAACGCCCAGGGACGAGCAGTACTTC,CASSPLGTPRDEQYF
TRBJ1-5,TRBV10-2,TRBD1,NA,TGCGCCAGCAGGGGGACAGGGAGCAATCAGCCCCAGCATTTT,CASRGTGSNQPQHF
TRBJ2-7,TRBV7-9,NA,NA,TGTGCCAGCAGCTCCATTAGTGGAACGGCCTCCTACGAGCAGTACTTC,CASSSISGTASYEQYF
TRBJ1-5,TRBV21-1,NA,NA,TGTGCCAAATCTCAAGTAGTGACAGGGGGCTTGCACGAGATGGGTCAGCCCCAGCATTTT,CAKSQVVTGGLHEMGQPQHF
TRBJ2-5,TRBV7-2,NA,NA,TGTGCCAGCAGCAATCAAGAGACCCAGTACTTC,CASSNQETQYF
TRBJ1-4,TRBV2,TRBD1,NA,TGTGCCAGCCGGGACAGTACTAATGAAAAACTGTTTTTT,CASRDSTNEKLFF
TRBJ2-3,TRBV23-1,NA,NA,TGCGCCAGCCCCCCGAGACACCGCACAGATACGCAGTATTTT,CASPPRHRTDTQYF
TRBJ2-7,TRBV29-1,TRBD2,NA,TGCAGCGTTGAATCGGCCTGGGGGGGGTCCGAGCAGTACTTC,CSVESAWGGSEQYF
TRBJ2-7,TRBV23-1,NA,few,TGCGCCAGCAGTAGGACGGCCGAGCAGTACTTC,CASSRTAEQYF
TRBJ1-2,TRBV7-2,NA,NA,TGTGCCAGCAGCTTAGGTCTGGGTAACTATGGCTACACCTTC,CASSLGLGNYGYTF
TRBJ2-3,TRBV14,NA,NA,TGTGCCAGCAGCCAAGAATGGGCCTCTTCAGATACGCAGTATTTT,CASSQEWASSDTQYF
TRBJ2-7,TRBV6-4,NA,NA,TGTGCCAGCAGCCCGAACTGGGGCTACGAGCAGTACTTC,CASSPNWGYEQYF
TRBJ1-5,TRBV6-5,NA,NA,TGTGCCAGCACCCCACCTGGGAGCAATCAGCCCCAGCATTTT,CASTPPGSNQPQHF
TRBJ1-2,TRBV2,NA,NA,TGTGCCAGCAGTGAAATGGCAGCCTACACCTTC,CASSEMAAYTF
TRBJ1-1,TRBV5-1,TRBD1,NA,TGCGCCAGCAGCATCGGGACAGCGAACACTGAAGCTTTCTTT,CASSIGTANTEAFF
TRBJ1-4,TRBV5-4,NA,NA,TGTGCCAGCAGCCACCCCGAGGGTGGAAAACTGTTTTTT,CASSHPEGGKLFF
TRBJ2-7,TRBV9,NA,few,TGTGCCAGCAGCTTACGGATAGACTACGAGCAGTACTTC,CASSLRIDYEQYF
TRBJ1-2,TRBV6-1,NA,NA,TGTGCCAGCAGGTTTTCCGGGGGGCTAGGGTATGGCTACACCTTC,CASRFSGGLGYGYTF
TRBJ2-7,TRBV10-1,NA,NA,TGCGCCAGCAGTGTGACAGGGAGGGGGATCGCCGAGCAGTACTTC,CASSVTGRGIAEQYF
TRBJ1-2,TRBV29-1,TRBD1,few,TGCAGCGCCGGGACAGGAGGCTATGGCTACACCTTC,CSAGTGGYGYTF
TRBJ2-7,TRBV6-1,NA,once,TGTGCCAGCAGTATTTCACACGGCTCCTACGAGCAGTACTTC,CASSISHGSYEQYF
TRBJ2-5,TRBV14,TRBD1,NA,TGTGCCAGCAGCCAAGACAGGGGGCTCTGGGAGACCCAGTACTTC,CASSQDRGLWETQYF
TRBJ1-1,TRBV19,NA,NA,TGTGCCAGTAAGGAAGGGTACTCCACTGAAGCTTTCTTT,CASKEGYSTEAFF